The present TCR beta chain was sequenced within a study of shared clonotypes between healthy human individuals. Whole-study context: Each donor's CD8 memory used one plate, CD8 naive two, each CD4 subset three.

Germline values: CDR1 KGHSH, CDR2 LQKENI. CDR3 length: 15 residues. With V trimmed by 2 bases and J by 5 bases, 7 bases remained unmatched. Assay: immunoSEQ multiplex PCR; the TCRdb copy retains only in-frame clones and omits some. The table shows approximately 2,000,000 clones, with about 90% occurring only once. The sequence was collected from a man younger than 30 in good health. Some clones in this sample may be carry-over from other donors' samples. The specimen was naive CD4+ T cells from PBMCs. Subset given: CD45RA+ positively selected. The chain links TRBV18 to TRBJ1-1, with TRBD1 identical over 8 bases. The CDR3 here is CASSPLATGETEAFF. The CDR3 DNA reads as TGTGCCAGCTCACCATTAGCGACAGGGGAAACTGAAGCTTTCTTT. The variable domain in full, with the rest retrieved from reference TRBV18 and TRBJ1-1, is NAGVMQNPRHLVRRRGQEARLRCSPMKGHSHVYWYRQLPEEGLKFMVYLQKENIIDESGMPKERFSAEFPKEGPSILRIQQVVRGDSAAYFCASSPLATGETEAFFGQGTRLTVV.